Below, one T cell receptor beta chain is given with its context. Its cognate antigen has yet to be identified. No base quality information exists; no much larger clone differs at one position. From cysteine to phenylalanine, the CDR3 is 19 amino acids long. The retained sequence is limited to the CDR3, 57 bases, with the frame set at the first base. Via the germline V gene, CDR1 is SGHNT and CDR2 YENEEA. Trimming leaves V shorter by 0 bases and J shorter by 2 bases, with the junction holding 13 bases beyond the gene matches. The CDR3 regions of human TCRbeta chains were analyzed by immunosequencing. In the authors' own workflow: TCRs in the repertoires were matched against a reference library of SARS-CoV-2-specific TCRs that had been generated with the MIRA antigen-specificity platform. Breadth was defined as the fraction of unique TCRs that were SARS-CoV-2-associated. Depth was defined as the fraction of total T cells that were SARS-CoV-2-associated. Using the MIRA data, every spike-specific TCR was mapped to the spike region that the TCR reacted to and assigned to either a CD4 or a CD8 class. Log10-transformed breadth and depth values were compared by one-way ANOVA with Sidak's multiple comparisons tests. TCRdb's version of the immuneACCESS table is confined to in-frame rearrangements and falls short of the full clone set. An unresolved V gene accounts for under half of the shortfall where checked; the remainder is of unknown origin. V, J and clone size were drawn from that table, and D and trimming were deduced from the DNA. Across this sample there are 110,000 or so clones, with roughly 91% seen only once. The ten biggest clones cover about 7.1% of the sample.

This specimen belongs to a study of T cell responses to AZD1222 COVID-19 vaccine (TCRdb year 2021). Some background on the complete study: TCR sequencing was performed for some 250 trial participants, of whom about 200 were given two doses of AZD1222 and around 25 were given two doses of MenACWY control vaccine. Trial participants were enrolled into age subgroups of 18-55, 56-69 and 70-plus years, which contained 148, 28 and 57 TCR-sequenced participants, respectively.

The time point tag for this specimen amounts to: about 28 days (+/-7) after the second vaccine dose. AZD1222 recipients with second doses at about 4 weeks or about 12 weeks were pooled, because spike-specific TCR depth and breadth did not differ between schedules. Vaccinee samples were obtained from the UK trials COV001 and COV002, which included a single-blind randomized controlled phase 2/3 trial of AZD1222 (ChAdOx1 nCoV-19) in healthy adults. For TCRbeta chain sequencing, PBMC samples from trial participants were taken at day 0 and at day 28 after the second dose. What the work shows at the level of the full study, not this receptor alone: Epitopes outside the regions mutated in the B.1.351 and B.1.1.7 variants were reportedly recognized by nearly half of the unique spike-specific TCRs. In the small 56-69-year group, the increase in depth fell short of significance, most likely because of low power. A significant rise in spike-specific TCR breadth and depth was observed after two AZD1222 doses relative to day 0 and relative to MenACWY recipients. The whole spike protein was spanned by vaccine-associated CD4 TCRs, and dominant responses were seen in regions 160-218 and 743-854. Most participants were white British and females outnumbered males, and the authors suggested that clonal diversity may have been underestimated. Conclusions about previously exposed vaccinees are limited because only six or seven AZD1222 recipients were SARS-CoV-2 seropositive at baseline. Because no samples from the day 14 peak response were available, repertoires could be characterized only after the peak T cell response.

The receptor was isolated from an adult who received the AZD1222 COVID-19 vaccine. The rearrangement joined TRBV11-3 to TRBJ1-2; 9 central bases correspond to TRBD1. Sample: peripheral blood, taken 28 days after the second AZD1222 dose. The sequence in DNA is TGTGCCAGCAGCTTAGAAGGGTTCGGGACAGGGCACGCAAACTATGGCTACACCTTC. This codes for CASSLEGFGTGHANYGYTF.